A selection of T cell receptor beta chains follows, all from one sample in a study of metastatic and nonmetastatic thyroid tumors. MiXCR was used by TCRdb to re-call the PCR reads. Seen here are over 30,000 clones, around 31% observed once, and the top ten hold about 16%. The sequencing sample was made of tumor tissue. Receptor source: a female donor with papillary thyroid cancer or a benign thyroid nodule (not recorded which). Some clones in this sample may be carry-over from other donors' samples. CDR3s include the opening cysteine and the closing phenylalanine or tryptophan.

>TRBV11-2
CASSRWTSGVLTDTQYF
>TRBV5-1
CASRRGGLAATDTQYF
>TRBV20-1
CSAAGRETQYF
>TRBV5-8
CASSRPGQGYEQYF
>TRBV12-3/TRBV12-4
CASRILAGRYTWALFF
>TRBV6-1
CASSEAGVATQYF
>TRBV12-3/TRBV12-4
CASTQRGASGGQRQFF
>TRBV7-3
CASSLSLAGVGTPYNEQFF
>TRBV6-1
CASSEGYSNQPQHF
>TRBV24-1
CATSDNGLSYGYTF
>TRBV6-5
CASSYSWTGPSGNTIYF
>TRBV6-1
CASSPPGTGVTGELFF
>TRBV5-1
CASSLGSGGYNEQFF
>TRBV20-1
CSARSGLTYEQYF
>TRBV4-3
CASSQNVGDATNEKLFF
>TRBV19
CASSRLADNEQFF
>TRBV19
CASSKSNSPLHF
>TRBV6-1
CASSEAYNAGVPSQHF